This T cell receptor (beta chain) was captured in a study of graft-versus-host responses after intestinal transplantation. In regard to this clone: Antigen unknown.

TCRdb's copy holds only in-frame clones and misses some; the assay was immunoSEQ multiplex PCR. This sample yields tens of thousands of clones, of which roughly 92% are seen a single time; around 0.33% belongs to the top ten. This CDR3 comprises 16 residues. The V gene end was trimmed by 6 bases and the J gene end by 10 bases; junction bases not matched to a gene: 14. The V gene's germline CDR1 is MNHEY and CDR2 SMNVEV (reference sequence). Sequenced here: unstimulated CD4+ T cells sorted from spleen or lymph node cells, sampled before intestinal transplant. This TCR was recovered from a human donor who received an intestinal transplant. The chain recombines TRBV27 with TRBJ2-1; 11 positions match TRBD2. The CDR3 protein is CASRTPFSGRDGEQFF. The CDR3 DNA is TGTGCCAGCAGAACACCCTTTAGCGGGAGGGATGGGGAGCAGTTCTTC.